The TCR beta chain under discussion was sequenced for a study of T cells in women clearing cervical HPV infection. Germline V CDR1 and CDR2: LGHNA, YNFKEQ. The CDR3 totals 15 residues. The method was immunoSEQ multiplex PCR; TCRdb's version includes in-frame clones alone and lacks a portion of them. The table counts roughly 20,000 clones; more than 4.5% lies in the top ten. To note about this clone: Sequence at one end of the junction differs from germline and may be a read error. The CDR3 is cut off 3 residues early in the read; its end comes from the germline J gene.

The sequencing sample was made of blood buffy coat. The receptor's source is a woman between 18 and 70 years old with a cervical HPV16 infection that either progressed to CIN3+ or cleared (not recorded which). The chain recombines TRBV4-2 with TRBJ2-3; TRBD2 aligns across 10 bases. CDR3 region: CASSQERGGIDTQYF. Partial CDR3 DNA: TGCGCCAGCAGCCAGGAGCGGGGGGGAATAGATACG.